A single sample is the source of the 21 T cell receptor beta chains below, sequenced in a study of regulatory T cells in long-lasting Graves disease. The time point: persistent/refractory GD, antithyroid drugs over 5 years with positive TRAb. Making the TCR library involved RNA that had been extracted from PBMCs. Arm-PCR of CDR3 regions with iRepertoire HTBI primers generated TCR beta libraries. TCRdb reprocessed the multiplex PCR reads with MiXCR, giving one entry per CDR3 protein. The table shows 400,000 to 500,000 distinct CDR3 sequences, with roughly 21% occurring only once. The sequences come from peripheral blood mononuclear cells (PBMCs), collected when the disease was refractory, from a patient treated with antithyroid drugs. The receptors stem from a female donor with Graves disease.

CDR3 DNA sequence: TGCAGTGCCGGGGCGCGAGGGCTAGGGGAAAAACTGTTTTTT. The encoded protein is CSAGARGLGEKLFF. The chain employs TRBV20-1 and TRBJ1-4; a weak D match, TRBD1 (5 bases). Germline V gene data show CDR1 as DFQATT and CDR2 as SNEGSKA (reference sequence). This CDR3 comprises 14 residues. Trimming took 6 bases from V and 8 from J, leaving 19 bases between them.

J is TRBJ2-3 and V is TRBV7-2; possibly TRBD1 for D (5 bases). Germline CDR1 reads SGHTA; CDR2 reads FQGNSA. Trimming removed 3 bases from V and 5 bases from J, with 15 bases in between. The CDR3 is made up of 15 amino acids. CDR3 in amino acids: CASSLKRGRGDTQYF. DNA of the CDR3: TGTGCCAGCAGCTTGAAAAGGGGCCGTGGAGATACGCAGTATTTT.

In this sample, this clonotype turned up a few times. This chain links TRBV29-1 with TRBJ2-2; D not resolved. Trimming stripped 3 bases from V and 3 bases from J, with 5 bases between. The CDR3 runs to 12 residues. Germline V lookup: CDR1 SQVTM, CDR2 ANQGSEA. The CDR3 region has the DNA TGCAGCGTTGAGCTGGACACCGGGGAGCTGTTTTTT. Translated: CSVELDTGELFF.

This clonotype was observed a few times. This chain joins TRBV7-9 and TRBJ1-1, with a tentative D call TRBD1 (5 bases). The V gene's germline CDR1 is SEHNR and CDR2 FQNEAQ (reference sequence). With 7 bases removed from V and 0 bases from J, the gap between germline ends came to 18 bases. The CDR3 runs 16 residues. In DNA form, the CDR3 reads TGTGCCAGCAACCCCAGGTACGGGGGACTGAACACTGAAGCTTTCTTT. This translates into CASNPRYGGLNTEAFF.

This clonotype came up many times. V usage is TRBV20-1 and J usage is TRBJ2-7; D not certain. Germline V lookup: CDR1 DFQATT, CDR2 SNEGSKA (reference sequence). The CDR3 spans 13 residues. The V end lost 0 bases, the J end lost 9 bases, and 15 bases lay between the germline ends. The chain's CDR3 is CSARDGQSLGQYF. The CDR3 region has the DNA TGCAGTGCTAGAGATGGCCAGTCCCTGGGGCAGTACTTC.

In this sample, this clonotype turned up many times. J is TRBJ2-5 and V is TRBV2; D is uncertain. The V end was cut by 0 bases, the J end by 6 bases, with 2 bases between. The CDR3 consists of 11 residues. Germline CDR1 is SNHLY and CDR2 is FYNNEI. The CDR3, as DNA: TGTGCCAGCAGTGAAGCCCAGACCCAGTACTTC. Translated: CASSEAQTQYF. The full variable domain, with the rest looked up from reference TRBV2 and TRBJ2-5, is EPEVTQTPSHQVTQMGQEVILRCVPISNHLYFYWYRQILGQKVEFLVSFYNNEISEKSEIFDDQFSVERPDGSNFTLKIRSTKLEDSAMYFCASSEAQTQYFGPGTRLLVL.

The CDR3 DNA is TGTGCCAGTAGTCCTCAGGGATTTCAGCCCCAGCATTTT. Protein product: CASSPQGFQPQHF. This rearrangement joins TRBV19 to TRBJ1-5; D is possibly TRBD1 (5 bases). Trimming pared 5 bases from V and 6 bases from J, leaving 11 bases between. This CDR3 is 13 amino acids long. From germline, CDR1 is LNHDA and CDR2 SQIVND (reference sequence). Full variable domain (outside the CDR3, taken from reference TRBV19 and TRBJ1-5): DGGITQSPKYLFRKEGQNVTLSCEQNLNHDAMYWYRQDPGQGLRLIYYSQIVNDFQKGDIAEGYSVSREKKESFPLTVTSAQKNPTAFYLCASSPQGFQPQHFGDGTRLSIL.

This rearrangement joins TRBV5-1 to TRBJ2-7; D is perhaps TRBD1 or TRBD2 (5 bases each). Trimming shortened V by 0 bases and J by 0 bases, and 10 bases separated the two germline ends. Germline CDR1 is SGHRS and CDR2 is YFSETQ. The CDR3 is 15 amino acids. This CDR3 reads CASSLGGTNSYEQYF. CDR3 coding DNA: TGCGCCAGCAGCTTGGGGGGGACCAACTCCTACGAGCAGTACTTC.

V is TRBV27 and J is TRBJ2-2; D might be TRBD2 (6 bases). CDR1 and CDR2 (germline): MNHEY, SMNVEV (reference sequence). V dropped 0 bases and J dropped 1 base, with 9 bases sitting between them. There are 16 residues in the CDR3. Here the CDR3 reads CASSLSIGGNTGELFF. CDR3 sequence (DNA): TGTGCCAGCAGTTTATCGATCGGGGGGAACACCGGGGAGCTGTTTTTT.

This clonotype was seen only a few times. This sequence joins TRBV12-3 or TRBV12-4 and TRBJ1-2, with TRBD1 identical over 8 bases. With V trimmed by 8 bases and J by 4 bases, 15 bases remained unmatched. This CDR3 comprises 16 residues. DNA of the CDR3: TGTGCCAGCGGTGGGGATGTAGGGACAGGACCCTATGGCTACACCTTC. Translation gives CASGGDVGTGPYGYTF.

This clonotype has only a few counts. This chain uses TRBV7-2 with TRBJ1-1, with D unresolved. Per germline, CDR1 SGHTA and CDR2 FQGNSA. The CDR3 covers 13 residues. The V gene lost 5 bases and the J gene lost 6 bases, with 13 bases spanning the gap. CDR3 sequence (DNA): TGTGCCAGCAGCCTCCCTTGGGCCTCTGAAGCTTTCTTT. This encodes CASSLPWASEAFF.

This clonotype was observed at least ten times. The CDR3 loop reads CASSYELVGYYEQYF. CDR3 coding DNA: TGTGCCAGCAGTTACGAGCTAGTGGGATACTACGAGCAGTACTTC. This chain links TRBV6-5 with TRBJ2-7, with D unresolved. The V gene lost 2 bases and the J gene lost 3 bases, with 14 bases spanning the gap. CDR3 size: 15 residues. CDR1 and CDR2 from the germline V gene are MNHEY and SVGAGI.

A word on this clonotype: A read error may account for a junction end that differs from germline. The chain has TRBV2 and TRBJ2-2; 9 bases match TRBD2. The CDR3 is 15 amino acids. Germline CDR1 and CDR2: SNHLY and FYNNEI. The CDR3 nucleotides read TGTGCCAGCAGTGGGGCGGGGGGGCCTCCCGGGGAGCTGTTCTTT. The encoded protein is CASSGAGGPPGELFF.

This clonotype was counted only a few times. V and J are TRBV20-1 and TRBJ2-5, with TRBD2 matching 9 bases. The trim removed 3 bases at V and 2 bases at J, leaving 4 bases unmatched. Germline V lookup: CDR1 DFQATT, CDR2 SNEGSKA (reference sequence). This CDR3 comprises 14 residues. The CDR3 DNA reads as TGCAGTGCTAGGACTAGCGGCGTGCAAGAGACCCAGTACTTC. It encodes CSARTSGVQETQYF.

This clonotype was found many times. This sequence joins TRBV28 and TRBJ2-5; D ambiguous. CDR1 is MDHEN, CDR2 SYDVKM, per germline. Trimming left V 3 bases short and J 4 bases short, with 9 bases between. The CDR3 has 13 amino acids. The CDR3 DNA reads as TGTGCCAGCAGTTTTGGGTTTCGAGAGACCCAGTACTTC. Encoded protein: CASSFGFRETQYF.

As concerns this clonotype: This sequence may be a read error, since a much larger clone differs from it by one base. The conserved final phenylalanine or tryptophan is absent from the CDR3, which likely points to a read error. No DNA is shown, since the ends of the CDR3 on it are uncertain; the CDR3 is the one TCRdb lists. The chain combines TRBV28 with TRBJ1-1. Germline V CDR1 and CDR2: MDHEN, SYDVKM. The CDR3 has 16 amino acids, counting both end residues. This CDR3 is CASSLFMAGPNTETFS.

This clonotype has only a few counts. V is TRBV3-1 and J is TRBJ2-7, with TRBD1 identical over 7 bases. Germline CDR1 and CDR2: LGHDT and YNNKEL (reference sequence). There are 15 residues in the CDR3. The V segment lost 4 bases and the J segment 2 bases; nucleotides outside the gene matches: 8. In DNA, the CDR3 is TGTGCCAGCAGCCTACCGGGACAGTCGGCCTACGAGCAGTACTTC. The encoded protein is CASSLPGQSAYEQYF.

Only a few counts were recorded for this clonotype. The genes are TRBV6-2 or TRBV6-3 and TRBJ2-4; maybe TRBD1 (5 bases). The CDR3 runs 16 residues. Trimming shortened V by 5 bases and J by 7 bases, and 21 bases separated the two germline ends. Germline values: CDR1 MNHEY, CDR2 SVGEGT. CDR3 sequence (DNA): TGTGCCAGCAGTGAAGTTAGTAAGGGGATTTGGAACATTCAGTACTTC. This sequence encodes CASSEVSKGIWNIQYF.

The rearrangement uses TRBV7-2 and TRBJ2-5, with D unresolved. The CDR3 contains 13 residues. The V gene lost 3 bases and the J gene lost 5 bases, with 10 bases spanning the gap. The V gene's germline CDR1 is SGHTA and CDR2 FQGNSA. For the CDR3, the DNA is TGTGCCAGCAGCTTGACATTGGCGGAGACCCAGTACTTC. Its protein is CASSLTLAETQYF.

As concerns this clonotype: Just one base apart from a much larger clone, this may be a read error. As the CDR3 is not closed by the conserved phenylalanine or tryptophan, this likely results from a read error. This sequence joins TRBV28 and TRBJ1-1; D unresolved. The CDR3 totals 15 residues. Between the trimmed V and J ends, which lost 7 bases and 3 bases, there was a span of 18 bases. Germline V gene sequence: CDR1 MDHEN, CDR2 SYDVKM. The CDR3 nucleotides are TGTGCCAGCACCCCCTTTCGCGGGGATGACACTGAAGCTTTCTCT. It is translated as CASTPFRGDDTEAFS.

The CDR3 spells CASGDRGTSPLHF. Written as DNA, the CDR3 is TGTGCCAGCGGGGACAGGGGGACTTCACCCCTCCACTTT. The chain has TRBV2 and TRBJ1-6; TRBD1 aligns across 11 bases. CDR1 and CDR2 (germline): SNHLY, FYNNEI. CDR3 length equals 13 residues. J lost 9 bases, V lost 8 bases, and 3 bases had no gene match.